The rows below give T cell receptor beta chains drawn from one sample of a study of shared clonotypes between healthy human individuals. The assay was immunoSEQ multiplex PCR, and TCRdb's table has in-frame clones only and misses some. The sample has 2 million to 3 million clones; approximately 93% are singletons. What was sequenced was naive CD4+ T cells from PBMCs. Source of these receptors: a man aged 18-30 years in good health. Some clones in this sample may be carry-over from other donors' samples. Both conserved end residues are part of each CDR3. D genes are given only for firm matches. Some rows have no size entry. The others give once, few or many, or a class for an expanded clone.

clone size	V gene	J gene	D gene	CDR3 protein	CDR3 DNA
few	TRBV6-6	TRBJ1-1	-	CASRSDSEAFF	TGTGCCAGCAGAAGCGACAGTGAAGCTTTCTTT
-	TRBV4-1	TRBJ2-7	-	CASSQGREGAYEQYF	TGCGCCAGCAGCCAAGGGAGAGAGGGGGCCTACGAGCAGTACTTC
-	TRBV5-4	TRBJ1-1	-	CASSGGAPGDTEAFF	TGTGCCAGCAGCGGAGGGGCTCCGGGAGACACTGAAGCTTTCTTT
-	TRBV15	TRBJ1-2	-	CATSRDRRMNGYTF	TGTGCCACCAGCAGAGATCGACGGATGAATGGCTACACCTTC
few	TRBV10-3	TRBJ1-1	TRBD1	CAIRDRGRWNTEAFF	TGTGCCATCAGGGACAGGGGGCGTTGGAACACTGAAGCTTTCTTT
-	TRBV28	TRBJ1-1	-	CAATRGPGTEAFF	TGTGCCGCCACCCGGGGGCCGGGAACTGAAGCTTTCTTT
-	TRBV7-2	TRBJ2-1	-	CASSHQGGKQFF	TGTGCCAGCAGCCATCAGGGGGGGAAGCAGTTCTTC
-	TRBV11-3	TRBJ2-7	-	CASSLGGNYEQYF	TGTGCCAGCAGCTTAGGGGGGAACTACGAGCAGTACTTC
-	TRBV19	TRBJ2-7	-	CATSSRGVEQYF	TGTGCCACCTCGAGTCGTGGGGTAGAGCAGTACTTC
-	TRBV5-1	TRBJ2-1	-	CASSLPQEEQFF	TGCGCCAGCAGCTTGCCCCAAGAGGAGCAGTTCTTC
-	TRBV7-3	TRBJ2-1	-	CASSFRTNEQFF	TGTGCCAGCAGCTTTCGGACGAATGAGCAGTTCTTC
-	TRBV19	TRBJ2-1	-	CASRRAGGEYNEQFF	TGTGCCAGTAGAAGGGCAGGGGGGGAATACAATGAGCAGTTCTTC
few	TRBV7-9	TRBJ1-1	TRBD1	CASSLMTGPWEAFF	TGTGCCAGCAGCTTAATGACAGGGCCCTGGGAAGCTTTCTTT
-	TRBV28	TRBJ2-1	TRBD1	CASSRTGRGYNEQFF	TGTGCCAGCAGTAGGACAGGCCGGGGCTACAATGAGCAGTTCTTC
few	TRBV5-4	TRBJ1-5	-	CASSFEGNQPQHF	TGTGCCAGCAGCTTTGAGGGAAATCAGCCCCAGCATTTT
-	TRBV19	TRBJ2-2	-	CASSPPGQFNTGELFF	TGTGCCAGTAGTCCTCCTGGACAGTTCAACACCGGGGAGCTGTTTTTT
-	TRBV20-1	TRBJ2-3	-	CSAGPGDTQYF	TGCAGTGCGGGGCCTGGGGATACGCAGTATTTT
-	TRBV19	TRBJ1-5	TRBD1	CASSRDRVNQPQHF	TGTGCCAGTAGTCGGGACAGGGTAAATCAGCCCCAGCATTTT
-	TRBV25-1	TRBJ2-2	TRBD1	CASSPQGTGRAGELFF	TGTGCCAGCAGCCCCCAAGGGACAGGTCGGGCCGGGGAGCTGTTTTTT
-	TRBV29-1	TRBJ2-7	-	CSVVAAEGGSYEQYF	TGCAGCGTCGTGGCAGCCGAGGGGGGCAGCTACGAGCAGTACTTC
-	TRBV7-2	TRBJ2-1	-	CASSLVMGSAYNEQFF	TGTGCCAGCAGCTTAGTGATGGGTAGCGCCTACAATGAGCAGTTCTTC
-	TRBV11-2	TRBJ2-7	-	CASSESSYEQYF	TGTGCCAGCAGCGAAAGCTCCTACGAGCAGTACTTC
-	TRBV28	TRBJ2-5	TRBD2	CASSSPSGAQETQYF	TGTGCCAGCAGTTCACCTAGCGGGGCCCAAGAGACCCAGTACTTC
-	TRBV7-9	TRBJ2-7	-	CASSSDKTYEQYF	TGTGCCAGCAGCTCGGACAAAACCTACGAGCAGTACTTC
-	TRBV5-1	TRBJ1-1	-	CASSIYGANTEAFF	TGCGCCAGCAGCATATACGGGGCGAACACTGAAGCTTTCTTT
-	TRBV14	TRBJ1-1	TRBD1	CASSWDSNMNTEAFF	TGTGCCAGCAGCTGGGACAGCAATATGAACACTGAAGCTTTCTTT
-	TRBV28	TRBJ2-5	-	CASSFAPPIGTQYF	TGTGCCAGCAGTTTCGCACCCCCCATTGGGACCCAGTACTTC
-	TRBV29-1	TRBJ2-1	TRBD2	CSVEIPGTSTYNEQFF	TGCAGCGTTGAAATCCCCGGGACTAGTACCTACAATGAGCAGTTCTTC
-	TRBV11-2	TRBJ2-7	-	CASRSRTELYEQYF	TGTGCCAGCAGGTCTCGTACGGAACTCTACGAGCAGTACTTC
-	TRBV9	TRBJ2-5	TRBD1	CASSSRGDRVAETQYF	TGTGCCAGCAGCTCTCGGGGGGACAGGGTCGCGGAGACCCAGTACTTC
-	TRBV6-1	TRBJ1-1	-	CASRGISEAFF	TGTGCCAGCAGGGGAATTTCTGAAGCTTTCTTT
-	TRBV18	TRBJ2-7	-	CASSPSRENYDEQYF	TGTGCCAGCTCACCGAGCCGGGAGAACTACGACGAGCAGTACTTC
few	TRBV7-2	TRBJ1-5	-	CASSLVVRDQPQHF	TGTGCCAGCAGCTTAGTCGTCAGGGATCAGCCCCAGCATTTT
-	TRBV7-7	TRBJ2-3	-	CASSPSSGRTDTQYF	TGTGCCAGCAGCCCTAGCTCGGGGAGGACAGATACGCAGTATTTT
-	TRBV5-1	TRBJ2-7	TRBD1	CASSLNPGQTYEQYF	TGCGCCAGCAGCTTGAATCCGGGACAGACCTACGAGCAGTACTTC
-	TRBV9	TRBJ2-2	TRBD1	CASSVRTGDTGELFF	TGTGCCAGCAGCGTGCGGACAGGAGACACCGGGGAGCTGTTTTTT
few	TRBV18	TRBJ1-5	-	CASSPLGSGNQPQHF	TGTGCCAGCTCACCACTCGGGTCGGGGAATCAGCCCCAGCATTTT
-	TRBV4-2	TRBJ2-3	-	CASSQADTQYF	TGTGCCAGCAGCCAAGCAGATACGCAGTATTTT
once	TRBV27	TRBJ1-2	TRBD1	CASSSYDRANYGYTF	TGTGCCAGCAGTTCATACGACAGGGCTAACTATGGCTACACCTTC